This T cell receptor beta chain was found in a study of T cells after yellow fever vaccination. TCRdb re-called the 5' RACE reads through MiXCR, storing one row per CDR3 protein. There are approximately 70,000 distinct CDR3 sequences in the sample; approximately 6.1% occur only once, and 30% to 45% lies in the top ten. The CDR3 has 15 amino acids. V gave up 3 bases and J gave up 8 bases, with 17 bases separating them. CDR1 and CDR2 from the germline V gene are LGHNA and YSLEER. A few counts support this clonotype. The TCR comes from a man younger than 35 who received the YFV17D yellow fever vaccine. This material consisted of CD8+ T cells sorted from PBMCs, taken more than 40 days after the first yellow fever vaccination. The chain employs TRBV4-3 and TRBJ2-1, with D possibly being TRBD1 (7 bases). The CDR3 sequence is CASSHGSQGRHEQFF. CDR3 bases: TGCGCCAGCAGCCATGGATCACAGGGGAGGCATGAGCAGTTCTTC.